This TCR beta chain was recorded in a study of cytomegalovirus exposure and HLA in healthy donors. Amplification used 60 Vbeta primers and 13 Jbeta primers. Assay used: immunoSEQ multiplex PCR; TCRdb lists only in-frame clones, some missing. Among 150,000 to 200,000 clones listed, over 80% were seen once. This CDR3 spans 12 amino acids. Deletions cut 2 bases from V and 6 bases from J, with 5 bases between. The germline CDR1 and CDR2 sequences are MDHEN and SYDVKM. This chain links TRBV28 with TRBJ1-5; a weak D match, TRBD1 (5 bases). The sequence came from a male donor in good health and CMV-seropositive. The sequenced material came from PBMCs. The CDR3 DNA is TGTGCCAGCAGTTTAAGGGGTCAGCCCCAGCATTTT. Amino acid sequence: CASSLRGQPQHF.